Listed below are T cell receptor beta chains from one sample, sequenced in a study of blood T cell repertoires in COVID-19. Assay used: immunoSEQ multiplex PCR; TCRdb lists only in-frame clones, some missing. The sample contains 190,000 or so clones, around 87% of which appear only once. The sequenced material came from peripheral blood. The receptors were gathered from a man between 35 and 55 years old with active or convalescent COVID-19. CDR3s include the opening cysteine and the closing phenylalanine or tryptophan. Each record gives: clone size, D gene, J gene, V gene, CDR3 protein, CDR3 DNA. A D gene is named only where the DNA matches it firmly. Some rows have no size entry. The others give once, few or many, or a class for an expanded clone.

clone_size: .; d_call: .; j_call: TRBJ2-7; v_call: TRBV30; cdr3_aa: CAWTEPGGSYEQYF; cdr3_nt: TGTGCCTGGACCGAACCCGGCGGCTCCTACGAGCAGTACTTC
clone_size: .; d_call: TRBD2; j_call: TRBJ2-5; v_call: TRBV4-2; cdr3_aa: CASSQDPHYSGGNQETQYF; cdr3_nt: TGTGCCAGCAGCCAAGACCCTCACTATAGCGGGGGCAACCAAGAGACCCAGTACTTC
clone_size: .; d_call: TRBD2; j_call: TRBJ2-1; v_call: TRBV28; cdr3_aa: CASRRLLAGTSNEQFF; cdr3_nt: TGTGCCAGCAGACGACTTTTAGCGGGGACGAGTAATGAGCAGTTCTTC
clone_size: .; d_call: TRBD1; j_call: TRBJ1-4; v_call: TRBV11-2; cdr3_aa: CASSAQQGVGLFF; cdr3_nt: TGTGCCAGCAGCGCCCAACAGGGGGTAGGACTGTTTTTT
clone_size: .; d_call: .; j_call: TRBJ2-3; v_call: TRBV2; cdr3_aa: CASSETGDSTSTDTQYF; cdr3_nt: TGTGCCAGCAGTGAAACGGGGGACTCTACTAGCACAGATACGCAGTATTTT
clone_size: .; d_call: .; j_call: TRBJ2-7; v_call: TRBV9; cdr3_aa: CASSARLLSYEQYF; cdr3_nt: TGTGCCAGCAGCGCCAGGCTTCTCTCCTACGAGCAGTACTTC
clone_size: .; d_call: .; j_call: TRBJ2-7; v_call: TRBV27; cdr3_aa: CASSFSGNSYEQYF; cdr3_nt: TGTGCCAGCAGTTTTTCAGGGAACTCCTACGAGCAGTACTTC
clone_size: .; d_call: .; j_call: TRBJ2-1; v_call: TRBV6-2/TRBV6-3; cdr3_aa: CASSTVDSHYNEQFF; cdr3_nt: TGTGCCAGCAGTACCGTGGACAGCCACTACAATGAGCAGTTCTTC
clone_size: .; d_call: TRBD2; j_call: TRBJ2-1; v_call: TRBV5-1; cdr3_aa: CASSSRTSGVYNEQFF; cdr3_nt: TGCGCCAGCAGCTCCCGGACTAGCGGGGTCTACAATGAGCAGTTCTTC
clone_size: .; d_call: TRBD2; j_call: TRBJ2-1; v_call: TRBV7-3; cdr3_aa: CASSLTLAGAHNEQFF; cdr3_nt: TGTGCCAGCAGCTTAACGCTAGCGGGGGCCCACAATGAGCAGTTCTTC
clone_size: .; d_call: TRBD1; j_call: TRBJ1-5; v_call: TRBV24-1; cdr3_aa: CATRDRVNQPQHF; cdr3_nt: TGTGCCACCAGAGACAGGGTCAATCAGCCCCAGCATTTT
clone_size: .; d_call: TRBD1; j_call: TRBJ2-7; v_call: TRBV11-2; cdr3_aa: CASSVRGQGRTYEQYF; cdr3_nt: TGTGCCAGCAGCGTCCGTGGACAGGGGAGAACCTACGAGCAGTACTTC
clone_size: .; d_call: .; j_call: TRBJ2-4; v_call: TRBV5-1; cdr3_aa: CARLAGSWAKNIQYF; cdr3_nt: TGCGCCAGACTTGCAGGGTCGTGGGCCAAAAACATTCAGTACTTC
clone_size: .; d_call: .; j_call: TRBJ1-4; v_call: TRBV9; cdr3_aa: CARSVEGGLGANEKLFF; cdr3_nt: TGTGCCCGCAGCGTAGAGGGGGGGCTGGGAGCTAATGAAAAACTGTTTTTT
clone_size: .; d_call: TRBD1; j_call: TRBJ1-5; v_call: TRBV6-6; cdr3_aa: CASRGGAVYGNQPQHF; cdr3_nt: TGTGCCAGCAGAGGGGGCGCAGTGTACGGCAATCAGCCCCAGCATTTT
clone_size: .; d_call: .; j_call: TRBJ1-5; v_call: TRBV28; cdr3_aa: CAAEDSQGPQHF; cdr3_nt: TGTGCCGCGGAGGACAGCCAAGGGCCCCAGCATTTT
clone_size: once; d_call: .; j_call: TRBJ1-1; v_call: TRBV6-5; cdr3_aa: CASSYPPGNTEAFF; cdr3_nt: TGTGCCAGCAGTTACCCCCCAGGGAACACTGAAGCTTTCTTT
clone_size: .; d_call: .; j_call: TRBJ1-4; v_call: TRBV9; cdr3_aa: CASSVSPPGAGNEKLFF; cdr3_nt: TGTGCCAGCAGCGTATCCCCTCCAGGGGCCGGTAATGAAAAACTGTTTTTT
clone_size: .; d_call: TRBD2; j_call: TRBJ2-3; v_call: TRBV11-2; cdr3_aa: CASSPGTSGGYLTDTQYF; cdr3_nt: TGTGCCAGCAGCCCCGGGACTAGCGGGGGGTACCTCACAGATACGCAGTATTTT
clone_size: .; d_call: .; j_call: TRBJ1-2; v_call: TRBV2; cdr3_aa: CASELEGGYGYTF; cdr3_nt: TGTGCCAGCGAGTTAGAGGGAGGCTATGGCTACACCTTC
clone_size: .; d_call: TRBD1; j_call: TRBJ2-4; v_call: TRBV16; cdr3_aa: CASSPIQGMGKNIQYF; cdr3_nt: TGTGCCAGCAGCCCGATACAGGGGATGGGCAAAAACATTCAGTACTTC
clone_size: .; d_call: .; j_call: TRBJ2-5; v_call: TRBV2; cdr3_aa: CASSEEGARQETQYF; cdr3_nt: TGTGCCAGCAGTGAAGAAGGAGCAAGGCAAGAGACCCAGTACTTC
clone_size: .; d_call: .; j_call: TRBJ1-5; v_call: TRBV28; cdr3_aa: CASSPSGGSNQPQHF; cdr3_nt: TGTGCCAGCAGTCCCTCCGGAGGTAGCAATCAGCCCCAGCATTTT
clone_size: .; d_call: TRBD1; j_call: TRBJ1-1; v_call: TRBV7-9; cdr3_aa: CASSYINRGGTEAFF; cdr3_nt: TGTGCCAGCAGCTACATTAACAGGGGTGGGACTGAAGCTTTCTTT
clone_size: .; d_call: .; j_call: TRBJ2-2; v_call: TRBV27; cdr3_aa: CASRRGSGELFF; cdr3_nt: TGTGCCAGCAGAAGAGGGTCCGGGGAGCTGTTTTTT
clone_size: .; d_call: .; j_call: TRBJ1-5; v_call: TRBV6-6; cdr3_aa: CASSRGASSGNQPQHF; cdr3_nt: TGTGCCAGCAGTCGAGGGGCGAGTTCGGGCAATCAGCCCCAGCATTTT
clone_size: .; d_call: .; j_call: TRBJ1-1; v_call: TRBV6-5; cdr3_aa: CASSYQGLGTEAFF; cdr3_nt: TGTGCCAGCAGTTATCAGGGGTTGGGCACTGAAGCTTTCTTT
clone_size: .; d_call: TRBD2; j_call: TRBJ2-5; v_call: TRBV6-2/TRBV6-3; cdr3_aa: CASSLGLAGGPETQYF; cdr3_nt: TGTGCCAGCAGCCTCGGACTAGCGGGGGGCCCTGAGACCCAGTACTTC
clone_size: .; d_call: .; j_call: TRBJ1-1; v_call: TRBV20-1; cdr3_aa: CSASSQGEDVTEAFF; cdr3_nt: TGCAGTGCTAGTTCCCAGGGTGAGGATGTAACTGAAGCTTTCTTT
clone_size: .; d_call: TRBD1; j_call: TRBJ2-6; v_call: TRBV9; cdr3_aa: CASSAGGQVFSGANVLTF; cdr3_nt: TGTGCCAGCAGCGCTGGGGGACAGGTATTCTCTGGGGCCAACGTCCTGACTTTC
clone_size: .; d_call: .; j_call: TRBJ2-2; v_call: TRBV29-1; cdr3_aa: CSAPGAIGELFF; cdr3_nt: TGCAGCGCCCCAGGGGCGATCGGGGAGCTGTTTTTT
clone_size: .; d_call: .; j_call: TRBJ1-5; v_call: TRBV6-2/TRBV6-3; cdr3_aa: CASSHRDGNQPQHF; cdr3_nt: TGTGCCAGCAGCCACAGGGACGGCAATCAGCCCCAGCATTTT
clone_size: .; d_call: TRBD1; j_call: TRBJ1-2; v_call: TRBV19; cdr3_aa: CASSTPGQSYGYTF; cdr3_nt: TGTGCCAGTAGTACACCGGGACAGAGCTATGGCTACACCTTC
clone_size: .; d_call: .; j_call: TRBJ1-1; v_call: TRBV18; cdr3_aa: CASSPSKNTEAFF; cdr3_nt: TGTGCCAGCTCACCTTCTAAAAACACTGAAGCTTTCTTT
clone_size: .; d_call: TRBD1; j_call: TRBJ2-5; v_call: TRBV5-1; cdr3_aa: CASSAAFRGTSQEYF; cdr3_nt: TGCGCCAGCAGCGCGGCTTTCAGGGGGACCTCCCAAGAGTACTTC